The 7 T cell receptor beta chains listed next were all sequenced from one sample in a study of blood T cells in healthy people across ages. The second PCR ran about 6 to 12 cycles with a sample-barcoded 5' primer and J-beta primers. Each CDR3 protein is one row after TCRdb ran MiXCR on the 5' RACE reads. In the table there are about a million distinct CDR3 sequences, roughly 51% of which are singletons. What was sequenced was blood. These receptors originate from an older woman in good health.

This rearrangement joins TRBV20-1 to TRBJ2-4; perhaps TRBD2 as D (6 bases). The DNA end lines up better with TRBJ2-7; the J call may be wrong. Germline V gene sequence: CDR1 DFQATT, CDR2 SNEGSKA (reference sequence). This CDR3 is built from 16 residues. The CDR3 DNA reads TGCAGTGCTAGAGATGATGGGGAGGCGCGCTCCTACGAGCAGTACTTC. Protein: CSARDDGEARSYEQYF.

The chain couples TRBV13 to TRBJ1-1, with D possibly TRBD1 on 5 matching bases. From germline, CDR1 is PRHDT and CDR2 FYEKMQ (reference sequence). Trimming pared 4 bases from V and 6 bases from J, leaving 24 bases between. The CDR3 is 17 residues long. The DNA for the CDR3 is TGTGCCAGCAGCTCCTTTAATACCAGGGAAATTAGCGCTGAAGCTTTCTTT. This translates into CASSSFNTREISAEAFF.

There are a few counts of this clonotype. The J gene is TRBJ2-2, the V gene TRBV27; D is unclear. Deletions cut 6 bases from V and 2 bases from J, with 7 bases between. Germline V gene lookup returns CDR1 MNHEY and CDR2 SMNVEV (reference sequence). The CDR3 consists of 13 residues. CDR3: CASSMSNTGELFF. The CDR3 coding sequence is TGTGCCAGCAGCATGAGTAACACCGGGGAGCTGTTTTTT.

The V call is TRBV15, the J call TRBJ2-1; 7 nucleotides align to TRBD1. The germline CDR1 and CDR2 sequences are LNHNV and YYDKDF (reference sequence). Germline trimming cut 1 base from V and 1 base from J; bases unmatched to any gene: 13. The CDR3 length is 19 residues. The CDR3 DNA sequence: TGTGCCACCAGCAGAGTCCAAATAACAGGGGCCGCTTCCTACAATGAGCAGTTCTTC. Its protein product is CATSRVQITGAASYNEQFF.

The CDR3 nucleotides are TGTGCCAGCAGCGCACGACGGGAAGCTTTCTTT. Translated: CASSARREAFF. The chain uses TRBV13 and TRBJ1-1; no definite D call. The CDR3 consists of 11 residues. The ends were cut back, 5 bases at V and 8 bases at J, with 9 bases in the middle. Looked up from germline, CDR1 is PRHDT and CDR2 is FYEKMQ (reference sequence).

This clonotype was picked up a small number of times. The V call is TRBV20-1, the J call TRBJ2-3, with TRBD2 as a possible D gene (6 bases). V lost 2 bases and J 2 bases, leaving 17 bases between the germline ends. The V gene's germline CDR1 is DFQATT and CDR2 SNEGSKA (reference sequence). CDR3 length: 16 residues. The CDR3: CSARNRLALITDTQYF. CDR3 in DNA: TGCAGTGCTAGAAATCGCCTAGCGTTAATCACAGATACGCAGTATTTT.

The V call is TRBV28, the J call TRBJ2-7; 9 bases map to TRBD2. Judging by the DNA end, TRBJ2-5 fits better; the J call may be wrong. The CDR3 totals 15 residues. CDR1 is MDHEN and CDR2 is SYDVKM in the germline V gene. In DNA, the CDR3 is TGTGCCAGCAGTTTAATCCTAGCGGGAACGGAGACCCAGTACTTC. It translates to CASSLILAGTETQYF.